One sample yielded the 8 T cell receptor beta chains listed below, sequenced in a study of T cell changes during pregnancy in multiple sclerosis. The data were produced by immunoSEQ multiplex PCR, yet TCRdb's version contains in-frame clones alone and is incomplete. The data show approximately 70,000 clones, about 91% seen once. This sample comprised peripheral blood, obtained in the second trimester of pregnancy. The receptors stem from a female donor in good health, enrolled as a control in a pregnancy study.

The chain combines TRBV12-5 with TRBJ2-1; 10 nucleotides agree with TRBD2. The V gene's germline CDR1 is LGHNT and CDR2 FRNRAP. CDR3 size: 20 residues. Trimming removed 5 bases from V and 1 base from J; junction bases left unmatched: 17. CDR3 region: CASGPAGTSDPKVSYNEQFF. The CDR3 DNA sequence: TGTGCTAGTGGTCCCGCCGGGACTAGCGACCCCAAGGTATCCTACAATGAGCAGTTCTTC.

The chain joins TRBV2 to TRBJ1-5, with D uncertain. Germline assignment: CDR1 SNHLY and CDR2 FYNNEI. The V end was cut by 8 bases, the J end by 0 bases, with 11 bases between. The CDR3 extends over 14 amino acids. The CDR3 DNA reads as TGTGCCAGCTCAGTTCCAAATAGCAATCAGCCCCAGCATTTT. This gives the protein CASSVPNSNQPQHF.

This chain joins TRBV2 and TRBJ2-7, with a possible D match to TRBD2 (7 bases). This CDR3 spans 15 amino acids. The V gene's germline CDR1 is SNHLY and CDR2 FYNNEI. V was cut by 0 bases and J by 6 bases, with 15 bases left in between. The CDR3 sequence: CASSEAGGQPGEQYF. In nucleotides, the CDR3 is TGTGCCAGCAGTGAAGCGGGGGGGCAGCCTGGCGAGCAGTACTTC.

This rearrangement joins TRBV5-1 to TRBJ2-2; D perhaps matches TRBD1 (5 bases). Germline CDR1 and CDR2: SGHRS and YFSETQ. The CDR3 contains 15 residues. Trimming stripped 5 bases from V and 0 bases from J, with 11 bases between. In DNA, the CDR3 is TGCGCCAGCAGTGTGGGCAGGGCGAACACCGGGGAGCTGTTTTTT. This sequence encodes CASSVGRANTGELFF.

The chain employs TRBV28 and TRBJ2-7; D perhaps matches TRBD1 (6 bases). Trimming cost V 6 bases and J 0 bases, with 12 bases left between them. CDR3 length: 14 residues. Germline CDR1 is MDHEN and CDR2 is SYDVKM. This chain's CDR3 is CASREQGSSYEQYF. The CDR3, as DNA: TGTGCCAGCAGGGAACAGGGTAGCTCCTACGAGCAGTACTTC.

The rearrangement uses TRBV6-1 and TRBJ2-7; 10 bases line up with TRBD2. V dropped 5 bases and J dropped 3; count of bases not matched to a gene: 7. The germline V gene encodes CDR1 MNHNS and CDR2 SASEGT. The CDR3 totals 15 residues. Here the CDR3 reads CASSTLAGAHYEQYF. CDR3 nucleotides: TGTGCCAGCAGTACTCTAGCGGGGGCCCACTACGAGCAGTACTTC.

V usage is TRBV5-1 and J usage is TRBJ1-2; D possibly corresponds to TRBD1 (5 bases). The CDR3 contains 13 residues. Germline V gene data show CDR1 as SGHRS and CDR2 as YFSETQ. V was clipped by 0 bases and J by 8 bases, with 11 bases between them. DNA of the CDR3: TGCGCCAGCAGCTTGGAGCCAGGGCAAGGCTACACCTTC. Translation: CASSLEPGQGYTF.

This clone was counted only a few times. The V and J genes are TRBV7-3 and TRBJ1-1, with D unclear. The CDR3 is made up of 13 amino acids. Germline V gives CDR1 SGHTA, CDR2 FQGTGA. The V end was cut by 5 bases, the J end by 3 bases, with 10 bases between. In DNA form, the CDR3 reads TGTGCCAGCAGCCTAGACCGGGACACTGAAGCTTTCTTT. Translation: CASSLDRDTEAFF.